This TCR beta chain came from a study of shared clonotypes between healthy human individuals. Overall study: Participating donors consisted of two women and a few men aged 18 to 49.

Genomic DNA belonging to each subset was distributed in equal measure over several immunoSEQ plates. The assay was immunoSEQ multiplex PCR, and TCRdb's table has in-frame clones only and misses some. The sample lists 780,000 or so clones, roughly 72% seen once, with more than 1.5% in the top ten. The CDR3 has 17 residues. V was pared by 2 bases and J by 7 bases, with 11 bases of the junction left unmatched. Germline CDR1 is LNHNV and CDR2 is YYDKDF (reference sequence). Donors included only healthy HIV-negative adults lacking recent acute infections or vaccinations. The specimen sequenced was memory CD4+ T cells sorted from blood. Subset denoted: CD45RA-negative fraction. The chain has TRBV15 and TRBJ1-4; the match to TRBD1 covers 9 bases. The sequence was obtained from a woman in her 30s in good health. The DNA of the CDR3 is TGTGCCACCAGCAGAAAGGGACAGGGCGACGCTGTTGAAAAACTGTTTTTT. It translates to CATSRKGQGDAVEKLFF.